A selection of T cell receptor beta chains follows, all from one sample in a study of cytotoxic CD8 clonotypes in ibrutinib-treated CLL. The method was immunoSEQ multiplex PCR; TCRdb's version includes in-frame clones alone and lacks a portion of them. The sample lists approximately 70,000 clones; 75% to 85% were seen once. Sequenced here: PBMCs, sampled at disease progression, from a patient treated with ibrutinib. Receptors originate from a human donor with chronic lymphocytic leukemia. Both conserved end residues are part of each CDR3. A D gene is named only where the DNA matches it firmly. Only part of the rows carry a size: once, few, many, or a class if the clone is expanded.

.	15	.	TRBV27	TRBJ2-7	CASSPPYVGLLEQYF	TGTGCCAGCAGTCCCCCGTACGTGGGCCTCCTCGAGCAGTACTTC
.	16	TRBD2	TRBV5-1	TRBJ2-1	CASSPGASGVVNEQFF	TGCGCCAGCAGCCCAGGGGCTAGCGGGGTGGTGAATGAGCAGTTCTTC
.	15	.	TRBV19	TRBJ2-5	CASSRGGALEETQYF	TGTGCCAGTAGTCGGGGCGGGGCCCTGGAAGAGACCCAGTACTTC
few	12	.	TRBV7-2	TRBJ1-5	CASSPPRQPQHF	TGTGCCAGCAGCCCCCCTAGGCAGCCCCAGCATTTT
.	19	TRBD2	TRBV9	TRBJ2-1	CASSGGRWASGDSYNEQFF	TGTGCCAGCAGCGGAGGGAGGTGGGCTAGCGGGGATTCCTACAATGAGCAGTTCTTC
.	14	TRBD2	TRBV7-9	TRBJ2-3	CASSLEASGNTQYF	TGTGCCAGCAGCTTAGAGGCTAGCGGTAATACGCAGTATTTT
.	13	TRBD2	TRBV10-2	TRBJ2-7	CASRLAGSGEQYF	TGCGCCAGCAGACTAGCGGGAAGTGGGGAGCAGTACTTC
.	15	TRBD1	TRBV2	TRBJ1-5	CASTSGTGPYQPQHF	TGTGCCAGCACCAGCGGGACAGGCCCTTATCAGCCCCAGCATTTT
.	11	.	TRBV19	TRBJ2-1	CASSLHNEQFF	TGTGCCAGTAGTTTACACAATGAGCAGTTCTTC
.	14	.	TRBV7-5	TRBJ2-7	CARSQPGLAGEQYF	TGTGCCAGAAGCCAACCGGGACTGGCGGGAGAGCAGTACTTC
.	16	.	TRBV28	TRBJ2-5	CASSLPQEHPRETQYF	TGTGCCAGCAGTTTACCCCAAGAGCATCCCCGGGAGACCCAGTACTTC
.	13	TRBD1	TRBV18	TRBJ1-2	CASALDRVYGYTF	TGTGCCAGCGCCCTGGACAGGGTCTATGGCTACACCTTC
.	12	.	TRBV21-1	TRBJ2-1	CASSKSINEQFF	TGTGCCAGCAGCAAATCAATCAATGAGCAGTTCTTC
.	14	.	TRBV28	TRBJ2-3	CASRLGEFTDTQYF	TGTGCCAGCAGACTGGGCGAGTTCACAGATACGCAGTATTTT
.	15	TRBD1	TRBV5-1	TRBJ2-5	CASSDRQGVRETQYF	TGCGCCAGCAGCGACAGACAGGGGGTCCGGGAGACCCAGTACTTC
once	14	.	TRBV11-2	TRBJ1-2	CASRRVGAATGYTF	TGTGCCAGCAGGCGGGTGGGCGCAGCCACCGGCTACACCTTC
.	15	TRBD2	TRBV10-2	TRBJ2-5	CASSKETSIYETQYF	TGCGCCAGCAGCAAAGAGACTAGCATATACGAGACCCAGTACTTC
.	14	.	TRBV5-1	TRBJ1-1	CASSLWGENTEAFF	TGCGCCAGCAGCTTGTGGGGAGAGAACACTGAAGCTTTCTTT
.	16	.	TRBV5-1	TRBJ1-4	CASSLVQAATNEKLFF	TGCGCCAGCAGCTTGGTGCAGGCCGCAACTAATGAAAAACTGTTTTTT
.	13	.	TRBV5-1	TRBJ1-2	CASSYEYNYGYTF	TGCGCCAGCAGCTACGAATATAACTATGGCTACACCTTC
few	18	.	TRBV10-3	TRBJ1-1	CAISESSPGRATNTEAFF	TGTGCCATCAGTGAGTCATCCCCGGGACGCGCGACCAACACTGAAGCTTTCTTT
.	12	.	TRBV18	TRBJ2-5	CASSSVGETQYF	TGTGCCAGCTCCTCGGTGGGGGAGACCCAGTACTTC
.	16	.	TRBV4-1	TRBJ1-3	CASSQEKEYSGNTIYF	TGCGCCAGCAGCCAAGAGAAGGAATACTCTGGAAACACCATATATTTT
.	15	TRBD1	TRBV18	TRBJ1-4	CASSPAGQGGEKLFF	TGTGCCAGCTCACCAGCTGGACAGGGAGGGGAAAAACTGTTTTTT
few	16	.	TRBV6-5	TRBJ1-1	CASSYRRDNMNTEAFF	TGTGCCAGCAGTTACCGTCGGGACAACATGAACACTGAAGCTTTCTTT
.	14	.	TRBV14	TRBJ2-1	CASSPMLTRGAQFF	TGTGCCAGCAGCCCGATGTTGACAAGAGGGGCCCAGTTCTTC
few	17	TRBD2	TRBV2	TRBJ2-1	CASSEISGSGGHNEQFF	TGTGCCAGCAGTGAAATAAGTGGTAGCGGGGGGCACAATGAGCAGTTCTTC
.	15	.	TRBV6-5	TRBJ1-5	CASSYSSRFNQPQHF	TGTGCCAGCAGTTACTCATCGCGGTTCAATCAGCCCCAGCATTTT
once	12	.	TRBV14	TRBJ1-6	CASSQVYSPLHF	TGTGCCAGCAGCCAAGTCTACTCACCCCTCCACTTT
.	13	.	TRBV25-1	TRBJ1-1	CASSERRNTEAFF	TGTGCCAGCAGTGAAAGAAGGAACACTGAAGCTTTCTTT
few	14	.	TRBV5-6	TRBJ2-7	CASSLVQATYEQYF	TGTGCCAGCAGCTTGGTCCAGGCAACCTACGAGCAGTACTTC
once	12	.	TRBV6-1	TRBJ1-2	CASSDRNYGYTF	TGTGCCAGCAGTGACAGGAACTATGGCTACACCTTC
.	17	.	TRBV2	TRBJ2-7	CASSEARLQSKPYEQYF	TGTGCCAGCAGCGAGGCCCGCCTACAGTCTAAACCCTACGAGCAGTACTTC
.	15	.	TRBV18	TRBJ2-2	CASSPSVIRPGELFF	TGTGCCAGCTCACCATCGGTAATCAGGCCCGGGGAGCTGTTTTTT
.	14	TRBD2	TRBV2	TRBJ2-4	CASMARGSGTLQYF	TGTGCCAGCATGGCCCGGGGTAGCGGGACTCTTCAGTACTTC
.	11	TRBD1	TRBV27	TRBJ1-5	CASGTGGPQHF	TGTGCCAGCGGGACAGGGGGCCCCCAGCATTTT
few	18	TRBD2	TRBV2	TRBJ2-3	CATQRGLAGGYRTDTQYF	TGTGCCACCCAGAGGGGACTAGCGGGGGGTTACCGCACAGATACGCAGTATTTT
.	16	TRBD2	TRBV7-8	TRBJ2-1	CASSLWRPKRGNEQFF	TGTGCCAGCAGCTTATGGCGTCCAAAGCGGGGAAATGAGCAGTTCTTC
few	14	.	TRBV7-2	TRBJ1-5	CASSLRQGNQPQHF	TGTGCCAGCAGCTTAAGACAGGGCAATCAGCCCCAGCATTTT
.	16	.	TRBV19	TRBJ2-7	CASSIRGGVGQYEQYF	TGTGCCAGTAGTATCAGGGGCGGGGTCGGACAGTACGAGCAGTACTTC
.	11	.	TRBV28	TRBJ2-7	CASSLKYEQYF	TGTGCCAGCAGTTTAAAGTACGAGCAGTACTTC
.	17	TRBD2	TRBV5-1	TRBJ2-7	CASSRTSGSYLTYEQYF	TGCGCCAGCAGCCGGACTAGCGGGAGCTACCTTACCTACGAGCAGTACTTC
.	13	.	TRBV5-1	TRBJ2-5	CASSLTVQETQYF	TGCGCCAGCAGCTTGACAGTCCAAGAGACCCAGTACTTC
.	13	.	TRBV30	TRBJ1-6	CAWTPGPNSPLHF	TGTGCCTGGACGCCAGGGCCAAATTCACCCCTCCACTTT
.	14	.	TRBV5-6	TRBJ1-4	CASSLGGRPEKLFF	TGTGCCAGCAGCTTGGGGGGGAGACCAGAAAAACTGTTTTTT
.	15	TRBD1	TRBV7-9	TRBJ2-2	CASSFNRGPDGELFF	TGTGCCAGCAGCTTCAACAGGGGGCCTGACGGGGAGCTGTTTTTT
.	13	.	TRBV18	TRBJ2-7	CASSPPGSTEQYF	TGTGCCAGCTCACCACCCGGCAGCACCGAGCAGTACTTC
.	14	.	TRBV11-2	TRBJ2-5	CASSLVRALGTQYF	TGTGCCAGCAGCTTAGTTCGGGCCCTTGGGACCCAGTACTTC
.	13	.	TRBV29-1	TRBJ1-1	CSVGTPRFTEAFF	TGCAGCGTTGGTACCCCCAGATTCACTGAAGCTTTCTTT